This T cell receptor beta chain stems from a study of blood T cell repertoires in COVID-19. At the level of the study: The United States, Italy and Spain provided the acute and convalescent COVID-19 samples.

The CDR3 spans 18 residues. Authors' processing steps: Estimates of nucleated cell counts were drawn from the amplification of reference gene primers. TCRdb keeps only in-frame clones here, not all; method: immunoSEQ multiplex PCR. That table furnishes V, J and clone size, whereas the DNA furnished D and trimming. The sample lists roughly 150,000 clones; approximately 90% were seen once. The sample taken for sequencing was peripheral blood. The V gene is TRBV21-1, the J gene TRBJ1-1; no DNA check was done on the table's D call, TRBD1. TRBV21-1 is reported as a pseudogene. This receptor was taken from a man younger than 35 with acute or convalescent COVID-19. Here the CDR3 DNA reads TGTGCCAGCAGCAAAGTTAGGGACAGGGGGCCCCCGAACACTGAAGCTTTCTTT. Translating it yields CASSKVRDRGPPNTEAFF.